What follows are 27 T cell receptor beta chains derived from one specimen sequenced in a study of CD8 T cells in Susac syndrome. RNA, at about 0.45 to 1 ug, was reverse transcribed with random hexamers. TCRdb independently ran MiXCR on the immunoSEQ multiplex PCR reads; one entry per CDR3 protein. The data contain some 150,000 distinct CDR3 sequences, 85% to 95% of them singletons. Sequencing used CD4+ T cells from PBMCs. The source is a human donor with Susac syndrome.

The CDR3 DNA is TGCAGTGCTAGAAAGGACCCGTCCCACTACGAGCAGTACTTC. It specifies CSARKDPSHYEQYF. J is TRBJ2-7 and V is TRBV20-1, with D unclear. Trimming stripped 2 bases from V and 3 bases from J, with 14 bases between. The germline V gene encodes CDR1 DFQATT and CDR2 SNEGSKA (reference sequence). The CDR3 runs 14 residues.

The rearrangement uses TRBV2 and TRBJ1-1; D is undetermined. The CDR3 length is 13 residues. CDR1 is SNHLY and CDR2 is FYNNEI in the germline V gene. Trimming shortened V by 4 bases and J by 6 bases, and 12 bases separated the two germline ends. This CDR3 is CASSGSQVAEAFF. CDR3 DNA: TGTGCCAGCAGTGGGTCCCAGGTAGCTGAAGCTTTCTTT.

This chain uses TRBV5-1 with TRBJ2-7; D gene uncertain. The CDR3 covers 14 residues. The V and J ends lost 0 bases and 3 bases respectively, with 10 bases between them. CDR1 SGHRS and CDR2 YFSETQ come from the germline V gene. The CDR3 region is CASSLGGRFYEQYF. In DNA, the CDR3 is TGCGCCAGCAGCTTGGGAGGCAGATTCTACGAGCAGTACTTC. Full variable domain (missing parts from reference TRBV5-1 and TRBJ2-7): KAGVTQTPRYLIKTRGQQVTLSCSPISGHRSVSWYQQTPGQGLQFLFEYFSETQRNKGNFPGRFSGRQFSNSRSEMNVSTLELGDSALYLCASSLGGRFYEQYFGPGTRLTVT.

The genes are TRBV5-4 and TRBJ2-5, with TRBD1 as a possible D gene (6 bases). The germline gives CDR1 SGHNT, CDR2 YYREEE (reference sequence). The CDR3 consists of 13 residues. Trimming took 6 bases from V and 2 from J, leaving 11 bases between them. Here the CDR3 DNA reads TGTGCCAGCAACCAGGGGATACAAGAGACCCAGTACTTC. Protein product: CASNQGIQETQYF.

The genes are TRBV29-1 and TRBJ2-1; no definite D call. The CDR3 totals 13 residues. Per germline, CDR1 SQVTM and CDR2 ANQGSEA. V was clipped by 5 bases and J by 0 bases, with 8 bases between them. In nucleotides, the CDR3 is TGCAGCGTTAGCTCCAGCTCCTACAATGAGCAGTTCTTC. Residues: CSVSSSSYNEQFF.

J is TRBJ1-2 and V is TRBV28; a possible D gene is TRBD1 (5 bases). Per germline, CDR1 MDHEN and CDR2 SYDVKM. There are 13 residues in the CDR3. V was pared by 6 bases and J by 7 bases, with 15 bases between. CDR3 DNA: TGTGCCAGCAGCTTAGCACAGGAGGCTGGCTACACCTTC. This encodes CASSLAQEAGYTF.

The CDR3 DNA reads TGTGCCAGCAGCCCTGGGACAGTGACTGAGACCCAGTACTTC. Protein: CASSPGTVTETQYF. This chain uses TRBV9 with TRBJ2-5, with TRBD1 identical over 7 bases. The CDR3 is made up of 14 amino acids. V was clipped by 4 bases and J by 5 bases; unmatched bases: 8. Looked up from germline, CDR1 is SGDLS and CDR2 is YYNGEE.

This clonotype was observed a handful of times. This chain connects TRBV12-3 or TRBV12-4 to TRBJ1-2; 7 nucleotides match TRBD1. This CDR3 contains 13 residues. Trimming removed 5 bases from V and 4 bases from J; junction bases left unmatched: 4. In DNA, the CDR3 is TGTGCCAGCAGTCGCGACAGGGCCTATGGCTACACCTTC. It translates to CASSRDRAYGYTF.

The V and J genes are TRBV29-1 and TRBJ2-5, with 10 bases identical to TRBD2. V lost 7 bases and J lost 4; bases outside the gene matches: 12. Looked up from germline, CDR1 is SQVTM and CDR2 is ANQGSEA. This CDR3 is 15 amino acids long. The CDR3 sequence is CSAPGVAGGGETQYF. As DNA, the CDR3 is TGCAGCGCCCCGGGGGTAGCGGGGGGTGGAGAGACCCAGTACTTC.

The CDR3 loop reads CASSLQPQLEQPQHF. CDR3 bases: TGTGCCAGCAGCTTACAACCTCAACTCGAACAGCCCCAGCATTTT. The chain links TRBV5-6 to TRBJ1-5; D gene unclear. This CDR3 is built from 15 residues. CDR1 is SGHDT, CDR2 YYEEEE, per germline. V was shortened by 2 bases and J by 7 bases, with 16 bases between the two germline ends.

The chain employs TRBV20-1 and TRBJ2-5, with TRBD2 matching over 12 bases. CDR3 length: 15 residues. With V trimmed by 3 bases and J by 1 base, 3 bases remained unmatched. Germline V CDR1 and CDR2: DFQATT, SNEGSKA (reference sequence). Written as DNA, the CDR3 is TGCAGTGCTAGTGGGACTAGCGGGTCCCAAGAGACCCAGTACTTC. This codes for CSASGTSGSQETQYF.

There are a few counts of this clonotype. The chain is built from TRBV19 and TRBJ2-5; tentative D call: TRBD2 (5 bases). Trimming left V 7 bases short and J 3 bases short, with 6 bases between. Germline V gene data show CDR1 as LNHDA and CDR2 as SQIVND (reference sequence). CDR3 length equals 11 residues. This CDR3 is CASKREETQYF. The CDR3 DNA sequence: TGTGCCAGTAAGAGGGAAGAGACCCAGTACTTC.

J is TRBJ2-2 and V is TRBV12-5; D is perhaps TRBD2 (6 bases). V shed 5 bases and J shed 3 bases, with 10 bases lying between them. Germline CDR1 LGHNT, CDR2 FRNRAP. The CDR3 runs 14 residues. The CDR3 nucleotides are TGTGCTAGTGGTCCGCCGGGGGACACCGGGGAGCTGTTTTTT. This translates into CASGPPGDTGELFF.

The chain has TRBV12-3 or TRBV12-4 and TRBJ2-3; D not certain. V gave up 6 bases and J gave up 9 bases, with 19 bases separating them. The CDR3 spans 14 residues. CDR3 region: CASRLSGPQGTQYF. Written as DNA, the CDR3 is TGTGCCAGCAGACTCTCGGGCCCCCAAGGGACGCAGTATTTT.

This clonotype was counted between two and nine times. This chain connects TRBV5-6 to TRBJ1-6; 9 bases map to TRBD1. The V segment lost 2 bases and the J segment 7 bases; nucleotides outside the gene matches: 1. CDR1 and CDR2 from the germline V gene are SGHDT and YYEEEE. The CDR3 is 14 amino acids. CDR3 in amino acids: CASSLQGANSPLHF. DNA for the CDR3: TGTGCCAGCAGCTTACAGGGGGCGAATTCACCCCTCCACTTT.

The V gene is TRBV21-1, the J gene TRBJ2-3. TRBV21-1 is a pseudogene segment. This CDR3 comprises 11 residues. CDR3 bases: TGTGCCAGCAGCAAAGGGGGTACGCAGTATTTT. It translates to CASSKGGTQYF.

CDR3 protein: CASSEVGEAAFF. CDR3 DNA sequence: TGTGCCAGCAGCGAAGTCGGTGAGGCAGCTTTCTTT. V usage is TRBV9 and J usage is TRBJ1-1; D not certain. This CDR3 region has 12 residues. Germline V lookup: CDR1 SGDLS, CDR2 YYNGEE. Trimming took 3 bases from V and 10 from J, leaving 13 bases between them.

The chain couples TRBV29-1 to TRBJ2-7, with TRBD1 matching 10 bases. The J segment lost 1 base and the V segment lost 4 bases, leaving 4 bases of the junction unmatched. CDR3 size: 14 residues. Per germline, CDR1 SQVTM and CDR2 ANQGSEA. In DNA, the CDR3 is TGCAGCGTTGGACCGGGACAGGGGTCCTACGAGCAGTACTTC. The encoded protein is CSVGPGQGSYEQYF.

The chain employs TRBV29-1 and TRBJ1-4; 7 bases align to TRBD1. The germline gives CDR1 SQVTM, CDR2 ANQGSEA. With V trimmed by 5 bases and J by 2 bases, 5 bases remained unmatched. The CDR3 loop spans 14 amino acids. Written as DNA, the CDR3 is TGCAGCGTTACCAAGGGGGCGACTAATGAAAAACTGTTTTTT. Its translation is CSVTKGATNEKLFF.

The J gene is TRBJ2-3, the V gene TRBV29-1, with 9 bases matching TRBD1. Germline V gene data show CDR1 as SQVTM and CDR2 as ANQGSEA. V lost 3 bases, J lost 9 bases, and 7 bases stayed unmatched. The CDR3 loop spans 13 amino acids. CDR3 in DNA: TGCAGCGTTGATGAGGGACAGGGCGAGACGCAGTATTTT. It yields the protein CSVDEGQGETQYF.

The chain links TRBV29-1 to TRBJ2-5; perhaps D is TRBD1 or TRBD2 (6 bases each). The V end lost 6 bases, the J end lost 5 bases, and 13 bases lay between the germline ends. This CDR3 spans 12 amino acids. The germline V gene has CDR1 SQVTM and CDR2 ANQGSEA. The CDR3 DNA reads TGCAGCGTAAGGGGGGCGAGGGAGACCCAGTACTTC. It encodes CSVRGARETQYF.

This chain connects TRBV27 to TRBJ2-7; 7 bases match TRBD1. This CDR3 has 14 amino acids. Germline V lookup: CDR1 MNHEY, CDR2 SMNVEV (reference sequence). The V and J ends lost 4 bases and 4 bases, in that order; junction bases with no gene match: 7. This chain's CDR3 is CASSSSGQRYEQYF. CDR3 nucleotides: TGTGCCAGCAGTTCGTCGGGACAGAGGTACGAGCAGTACTTC.

The V call is TRBV2, the J call TRBJ2-7; D may be TRBD2 (6 bases). CDR1 SNHLY and CDR2 FYNNEI come from the germline V gene. CDR3 size: 14 residues. Trimming removed 5 bases from V and 1 base from J, with 12 bases in between. The CDR3 region is CASSRDGGSYEQYF. CDR3 bases: TGTGCCAGCAGTAGGGACGGAGGGTCCTACGAGCAGTACTTC.

The CDR3 nucleotides are TGTGCCAGCTCACCACCTGGGAACAGGGAGTTTAACGAGCAGTACTTC. This codes for CASSPPGNREFNEQYF. J is TRBJ2-7 and V is TRBV18, with D possibly being TRBD1 (6 bases). Germline V gene lookup returns CDR1 KGHSH and CDR2 LQKENI. The V gene lost 0 bases and the J gene lost 5 bases, with 17 bases spanning the gap. CDR3 length equals 16 residues.

This chain joins TRBV20-1 and TRBJ1-2; D remains ambiguous. Trimming shortened V by 8 bases and J by 5 bases, and 18 bases separated the two germline ends. From germline, CDR1 is DFQATT and CDR2 SNEGSKA (reference sequence). This CDR3 has 13 residues. The CDR3 DNA is TGCAGTCCCCCGTTACCGGGCAATTATGGCTACACCTTC. Its protein is CSPPLPGNYGYTF.

Note on this clonotype: Relative to the germline gene, one junction end is altered; a read error may explain this. The gene calls are TRBV12-3 or TRBV12-4 and TRBJ2-3, with D perhaps TRBD1 (6 bases). The CDR3 runs 16 residues. CDR3 in amino acids: CANSFGPQGRADTQYF. For the CDR3, the DNA is TGTGCCAACAGTTTTGGGCCGCAGGGGAGAGCAGATACGCAGTATTTT.

The count of this clonotype is one. This chain uses TRBV7-9 with TRBJ1-6; TRBD1 might be the D (5 bases). This CDR3 region has 14 residues. Germline lookup yields CDR1 SEHNR and CDR2 FQNEAQ (reference sequence). With 3 bases removed from V and 14 bases from J, the gap between germline ends came to 17 bases. CDR3 nucleotide sequence: TGTGCCAGCAGCTTCGGGACTCGGGTTAGGTCCCTCCACTTT. Protein: CASSFGTRVRSLHF.